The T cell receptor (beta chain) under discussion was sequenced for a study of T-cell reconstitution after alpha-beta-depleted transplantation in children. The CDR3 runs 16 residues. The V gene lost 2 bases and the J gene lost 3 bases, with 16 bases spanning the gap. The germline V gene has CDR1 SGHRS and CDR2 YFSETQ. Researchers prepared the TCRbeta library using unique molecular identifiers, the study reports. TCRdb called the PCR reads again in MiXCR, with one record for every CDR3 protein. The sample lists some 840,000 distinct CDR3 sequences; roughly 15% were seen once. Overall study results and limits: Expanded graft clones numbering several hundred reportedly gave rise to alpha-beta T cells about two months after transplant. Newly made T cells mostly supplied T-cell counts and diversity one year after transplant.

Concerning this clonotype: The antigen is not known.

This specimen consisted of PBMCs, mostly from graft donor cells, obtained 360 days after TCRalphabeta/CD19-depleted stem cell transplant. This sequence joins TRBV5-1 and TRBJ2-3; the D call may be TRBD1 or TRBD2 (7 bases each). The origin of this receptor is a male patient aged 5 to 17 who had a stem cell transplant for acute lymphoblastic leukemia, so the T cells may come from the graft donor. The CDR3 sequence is CASSFFGRGGTDTQYF. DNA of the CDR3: TGCGCCAGCAGCTTCTTTGGCAGGGGGGGAACAGATACGCAGTATTTT.